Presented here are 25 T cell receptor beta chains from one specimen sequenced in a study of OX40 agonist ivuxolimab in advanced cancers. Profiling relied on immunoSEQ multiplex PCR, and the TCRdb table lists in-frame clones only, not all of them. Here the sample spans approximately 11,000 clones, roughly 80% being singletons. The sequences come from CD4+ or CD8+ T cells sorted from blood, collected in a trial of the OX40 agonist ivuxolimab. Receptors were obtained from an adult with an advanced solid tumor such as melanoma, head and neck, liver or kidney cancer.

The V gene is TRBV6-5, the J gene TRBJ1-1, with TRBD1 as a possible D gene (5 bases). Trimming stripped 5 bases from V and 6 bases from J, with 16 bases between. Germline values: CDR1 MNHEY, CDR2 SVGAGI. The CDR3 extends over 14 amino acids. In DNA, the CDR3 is TGTGCCAGCAGTGTGAACCCCGGGGCTCCTGAAGCTTTCTTT. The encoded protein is CASSVNPGAPEAFF.

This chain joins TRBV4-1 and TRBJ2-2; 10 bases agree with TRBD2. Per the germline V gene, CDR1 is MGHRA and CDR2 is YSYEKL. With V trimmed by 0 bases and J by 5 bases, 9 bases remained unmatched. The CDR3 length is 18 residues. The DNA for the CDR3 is TGCGCCAGCAGCCAAGACCTAGCGGGGGCGAGATTTACCGGGGAGCTGTTTTTT. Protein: CASSQDLAGARFTGELFF.

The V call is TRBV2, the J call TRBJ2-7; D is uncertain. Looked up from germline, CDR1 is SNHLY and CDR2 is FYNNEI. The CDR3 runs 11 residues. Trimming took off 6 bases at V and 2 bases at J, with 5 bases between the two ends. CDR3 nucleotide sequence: TGTGCCAGCAGGGGTCCCTACGAGCAGTACTTC. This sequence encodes CASRGPYEQYF.

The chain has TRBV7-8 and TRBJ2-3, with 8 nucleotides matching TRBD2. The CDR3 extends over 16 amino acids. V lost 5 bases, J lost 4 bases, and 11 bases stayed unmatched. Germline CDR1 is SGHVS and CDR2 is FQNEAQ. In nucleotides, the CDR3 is TGTGCCAGCAGCCCTAACGGGGGGGAGGTCCCAGATACGCAGTATTTT. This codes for CASSPNGGEVPDTQYF.

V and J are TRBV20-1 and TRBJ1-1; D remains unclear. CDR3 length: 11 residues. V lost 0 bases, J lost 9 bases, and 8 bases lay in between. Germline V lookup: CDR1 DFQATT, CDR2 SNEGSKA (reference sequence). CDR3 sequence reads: CSAREEGKAFF. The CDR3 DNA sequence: TGCAGTGCTAGAGAGGAGGGTAAAGCTTTCTTT.

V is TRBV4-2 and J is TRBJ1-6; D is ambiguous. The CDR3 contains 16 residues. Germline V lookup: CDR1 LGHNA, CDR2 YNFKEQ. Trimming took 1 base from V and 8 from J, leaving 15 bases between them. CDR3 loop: CASSQGSGGDYSPLHF. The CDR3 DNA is TGTGCCAGCAGCCAAGGGTCGGGCGGGGATTATTCACCCCTCCACTTT.

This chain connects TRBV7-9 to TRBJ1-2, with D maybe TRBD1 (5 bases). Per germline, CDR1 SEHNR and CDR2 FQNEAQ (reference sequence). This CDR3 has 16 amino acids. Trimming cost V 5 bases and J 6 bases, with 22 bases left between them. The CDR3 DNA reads TGTGCCAGCAGCCGCACCTCCGGGACTCTACGGGATGGCTACACCTTC. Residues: CASSRTSGTLRDGYTF.

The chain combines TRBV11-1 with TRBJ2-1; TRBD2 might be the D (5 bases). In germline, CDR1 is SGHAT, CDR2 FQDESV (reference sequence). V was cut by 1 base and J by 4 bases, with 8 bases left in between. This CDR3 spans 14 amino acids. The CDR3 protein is CASSLEGEYNEQFF. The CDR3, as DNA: TGTGCCAGCAGCTTAGAGGGAGAATACAATGAGCAGTTCTTC.

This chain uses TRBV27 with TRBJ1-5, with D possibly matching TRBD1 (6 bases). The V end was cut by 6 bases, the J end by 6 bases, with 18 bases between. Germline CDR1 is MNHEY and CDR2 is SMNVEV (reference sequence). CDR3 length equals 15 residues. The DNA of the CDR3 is TGTGCCAGCAGCCCTCCCGGGGGCAGGTTTCAGCCCCAGCATTTT. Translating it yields CASSPPGGRFQPQHF.

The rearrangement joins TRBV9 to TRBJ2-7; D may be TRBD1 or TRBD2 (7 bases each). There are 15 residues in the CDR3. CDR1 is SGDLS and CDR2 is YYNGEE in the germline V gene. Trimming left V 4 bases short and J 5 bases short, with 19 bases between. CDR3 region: CASSPGGGSKNEQYF. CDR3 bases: TGTGCCAGCAGCCCAGGGGGGGGTTCGAAAAACGAGCAGTACTTC. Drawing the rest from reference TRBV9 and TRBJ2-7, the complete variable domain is DSGVTQTPKHLITATGQRVTLRCSPRSGDLSVYWYQQSLDQGLQFLIQYYNGEERAKGNILERFSAQQFPDLHSELNLSSLELGDSALYFCASSPGGGSKNEQYFGPGTRLTVT.

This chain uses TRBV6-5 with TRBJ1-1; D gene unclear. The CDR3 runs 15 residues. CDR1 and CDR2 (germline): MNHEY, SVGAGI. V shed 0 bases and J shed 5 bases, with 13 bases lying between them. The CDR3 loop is CASSYSFGRRTEAFF. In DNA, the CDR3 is TGTGCCAGCAGTTACTCTTTCGGGAGGAGAACTGAAGCTTTCTTT.

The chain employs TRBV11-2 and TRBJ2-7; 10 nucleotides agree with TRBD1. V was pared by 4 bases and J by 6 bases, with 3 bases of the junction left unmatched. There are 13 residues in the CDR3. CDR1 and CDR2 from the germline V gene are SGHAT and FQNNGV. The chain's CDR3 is CASSSGTGVEQYF. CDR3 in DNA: TGTGCCAGCAGCTCCGGGACAGGGGTCGAGCAGTACTTC.

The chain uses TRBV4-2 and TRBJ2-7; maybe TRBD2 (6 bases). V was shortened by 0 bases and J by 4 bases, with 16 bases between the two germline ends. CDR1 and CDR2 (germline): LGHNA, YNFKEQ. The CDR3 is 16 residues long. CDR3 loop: CASSQESTSPLYEQYF. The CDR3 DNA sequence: TGTGCCAGCAGCCAAGAAAGCACTAGCCCCCTGTACGAGCAGTACTTC.

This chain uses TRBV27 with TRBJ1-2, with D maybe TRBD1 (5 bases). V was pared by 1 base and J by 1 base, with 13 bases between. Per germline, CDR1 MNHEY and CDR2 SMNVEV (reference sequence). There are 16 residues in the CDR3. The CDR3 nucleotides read TGTGCCAGCAGTTTATTGCTTGGACACCTTAACTATGGCTACACCTTC. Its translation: CASSLLLGHLNYGYTF.

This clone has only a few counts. Here the CDR3 reads CASSWDTGNTIYF. The DNA of the CDR3 is TGCGCCAGCAGCTGGGACACTGGAAACACCATATATTTT. This chain connects TRBV5-1 to TRBJ1-3; possible D gene TRBD1, 6 bases. The germline CDR1 and CDR2 sequences are SGHRS and YFSETQ. This CDR3 contains 13 residues. Trimming removed 3 bases at V and 2 bases at J, with 6 bases between.

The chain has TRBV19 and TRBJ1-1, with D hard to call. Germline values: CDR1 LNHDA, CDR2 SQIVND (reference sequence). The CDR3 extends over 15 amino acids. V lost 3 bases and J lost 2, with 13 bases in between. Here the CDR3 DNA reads TGTGCCAGTAGTATTACGGCAATCTCAAACACTGAAGCTTTCTTT. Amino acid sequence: CASSITAISNTEAFF.

CDR3: CASSHGTSGAYEQYF. CDR3 coding DNA: TGTGCCAGCAGCCACGGGACTAGCGGGGCCTACGAGCAGTACTTC. The chain joins TRBV4-2 to TRBJ2-7; 13 positions agree with TRBD2. V trimming: 3 bases; J trimming: 2 bases; junction bases outside the gene matches: 1. CDR1 and CDR2 (germline): LGHNA, YNFKEQ. The CDR3 runs to 15 residues.

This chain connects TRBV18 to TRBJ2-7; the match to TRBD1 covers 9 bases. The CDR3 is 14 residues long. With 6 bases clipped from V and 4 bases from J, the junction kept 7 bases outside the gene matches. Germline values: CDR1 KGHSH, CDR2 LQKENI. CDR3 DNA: TGTGCCAGCTCTCCCTCTGGACAGGGGTACGAGCAGTACTTC. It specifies CASSPSGQGYEQYF.

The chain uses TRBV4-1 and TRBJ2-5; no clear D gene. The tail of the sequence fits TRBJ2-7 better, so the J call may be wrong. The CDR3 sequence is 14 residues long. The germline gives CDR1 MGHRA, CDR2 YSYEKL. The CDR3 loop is CASSQHQESYEQYF. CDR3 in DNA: TGCGCCAGCAGCCAACACCAGGAATCCTACGAGCAGTACTTC.

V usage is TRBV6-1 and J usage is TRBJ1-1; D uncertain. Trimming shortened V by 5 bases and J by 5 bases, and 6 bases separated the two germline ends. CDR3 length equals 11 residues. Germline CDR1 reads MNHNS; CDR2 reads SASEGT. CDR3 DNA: TGTGCCAGCAGTTACGGGACTGAAGCTTTCTTT. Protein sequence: CASSYGTEAFF.

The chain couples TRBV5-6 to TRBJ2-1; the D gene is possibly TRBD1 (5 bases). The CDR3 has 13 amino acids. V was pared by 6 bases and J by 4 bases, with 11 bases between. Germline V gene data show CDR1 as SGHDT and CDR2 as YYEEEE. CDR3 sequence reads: CASKGSIYNEQFF. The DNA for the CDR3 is TGTGCCAGCAAGGGGTCAATTTACAATGAGCAGTTCTTC.

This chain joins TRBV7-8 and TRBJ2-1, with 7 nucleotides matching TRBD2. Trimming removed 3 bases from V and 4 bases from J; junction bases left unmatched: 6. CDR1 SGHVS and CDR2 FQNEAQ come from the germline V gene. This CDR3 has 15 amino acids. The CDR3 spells CASSLVLADYNEQFF. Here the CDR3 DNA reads TGTGCCAGCAGCTTGGTGCTAGCGGATTACAATGAGCAGTTCTTC.

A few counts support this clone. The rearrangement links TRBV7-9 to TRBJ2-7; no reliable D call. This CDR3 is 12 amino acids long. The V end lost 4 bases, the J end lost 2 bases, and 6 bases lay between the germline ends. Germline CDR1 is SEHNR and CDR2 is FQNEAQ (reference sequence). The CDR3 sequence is CASSYTTYEQYF. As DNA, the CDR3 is TGTGCCAGCAGCTACACGACCTACGAGCAGTACTTC. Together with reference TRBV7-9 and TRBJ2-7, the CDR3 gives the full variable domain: DTGVSQNPRHKITKRGQNVTFRCDPISEHNRLYWYRQTLGQGPEFLTYFQNEAQLEKSRLLSDRFSAERPKGSFSTLEIQRTEQGDSAMYLCASSYTTYEQYFGPGTRLTVT.

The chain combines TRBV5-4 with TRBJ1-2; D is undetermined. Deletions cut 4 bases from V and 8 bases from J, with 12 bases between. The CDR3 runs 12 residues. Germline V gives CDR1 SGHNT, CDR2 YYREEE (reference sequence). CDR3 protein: CASSLGVKGYTF. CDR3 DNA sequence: TGTGCCAGCAGCCTCGGGGTAAAAGGCTACACCTTC.

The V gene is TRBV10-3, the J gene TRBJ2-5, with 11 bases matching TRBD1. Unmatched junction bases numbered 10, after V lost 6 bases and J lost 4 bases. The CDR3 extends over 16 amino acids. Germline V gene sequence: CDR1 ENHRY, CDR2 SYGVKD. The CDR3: CAIRDGDRGGGETQYF. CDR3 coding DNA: TGTGCCATCAGGGACGGGGACAGGGGGGGAGGAGAGACCCAGTACTTC.